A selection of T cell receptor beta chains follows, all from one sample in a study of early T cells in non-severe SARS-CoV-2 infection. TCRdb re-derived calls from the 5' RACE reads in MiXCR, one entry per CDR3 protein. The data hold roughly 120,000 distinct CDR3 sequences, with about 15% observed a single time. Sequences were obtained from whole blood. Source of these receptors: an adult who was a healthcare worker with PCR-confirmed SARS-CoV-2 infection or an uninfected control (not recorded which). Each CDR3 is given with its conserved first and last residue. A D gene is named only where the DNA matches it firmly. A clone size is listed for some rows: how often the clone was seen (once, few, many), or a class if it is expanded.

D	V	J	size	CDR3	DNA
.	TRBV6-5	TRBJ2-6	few	CASSYSPAGANVLTF	TGTGCCAGCAGTTACTCGCCGGCTGGGGCCAACGTCCTGACTTTC
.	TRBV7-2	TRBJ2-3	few	CASSTGNTDTQYF	TGTGCCAGCAGCACAGGTAACACAGATACGCAGTATTTT
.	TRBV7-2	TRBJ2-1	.	CASSLTASSYNEQFF	TGTGCCAGCAGCTTAACTGCCAGCTCCTACAATGAGCAGTTCTTC
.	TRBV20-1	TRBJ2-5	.	CSADARDKGTPETQYF	TGCAGTGCTGACGCCCGGGACAAGGGGACTCCGGAGACCCAGTACTTC
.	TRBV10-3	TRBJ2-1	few	CAISESGEQFF	TGTGCCATCAGTGAGTCGGGTGAGCAGTTCTTC
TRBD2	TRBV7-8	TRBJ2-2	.	CASSPAGDADTGELFF	TGTGCCAGCAGCCCAGCGGGGGACGCGGACACCGGGGAGCTGTTTTTT
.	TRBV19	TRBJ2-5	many	CASSDSLQNTQYF	TGTGCCAGTAGCGACAGCCTCCAAAATACCCAGTACTTC
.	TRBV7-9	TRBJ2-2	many	CASSRTGELFF	TGTGCCAGCAGCAGGACCGGGGAGCTGTTTTTT
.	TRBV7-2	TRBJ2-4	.	CASSLEGKNIQYF	TGTGCCAGCAGCTTAGAGGGCAAAAACATTCAGTACTTC
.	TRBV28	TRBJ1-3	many	CAHGGGSGNTIYF	TGTGCTCACGGCGGGGGAAGTGGAAACACCATATATTTT
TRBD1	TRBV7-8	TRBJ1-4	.	CASSSDRVRTNEKLFF	TGTGCCAGCAGCTCCGACAGGGTCAGAACTAATGAAAAACTGTTTTTT
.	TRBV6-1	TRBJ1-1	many	CASRPGFSTEAFF	TGTGCCAGCCGTCCGGGGTTTAGCACTGAAGCTTTCTTT
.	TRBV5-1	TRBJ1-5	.	CASSLAGASNQPQHF	TGCGCCAGCAGCTTGGCGGGGGCCAGCAATCAGCCCCAGCATTTT
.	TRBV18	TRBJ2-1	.	CASSPGTGNEQFF	TGTGCCAGCTCACCCGGGACTGGCAATGAGCAGTTCTTC
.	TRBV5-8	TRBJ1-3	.	CASSLGSQISGNTIYF	TGTGCCAGCAGCCTGGGGTCCCAAATCTCTGGAAACACCATATATTTT
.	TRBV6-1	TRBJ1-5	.	CASSEARYRASNQPQHF	TGTGCCAGCAGTGAAGCCCGATACCGGGCCTCAAATCAGCCCCAGCATTTT
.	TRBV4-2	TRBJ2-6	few	CASSQGRRDWSSGANVLTF	TGTGCCAGCAGCCAAGGGAGAAGGGACTGGAGCTCTGGGGCCAACGTCCTGACTTTC
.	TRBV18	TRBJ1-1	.	CASSPYNTEAFF	TGTGCCAGCTCACCCTATAACACTGAAGCTTTCTTT
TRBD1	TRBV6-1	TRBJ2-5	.	CASSRTGGSNRPYF	TGTGCCAGCAGTCGGACAGGGGGAAGCAACAGGCCGTACTTC
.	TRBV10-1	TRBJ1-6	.	CASSDSWDSLLHF	TGCGCCAGCAGTGACTCGTGGGATTCACTCCTCCACTTT
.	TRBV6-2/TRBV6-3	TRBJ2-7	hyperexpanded	CATQSSGGEQYF	TGTGCCACCCAGAGCAGTGGCGGCGAGCAGTACTTC
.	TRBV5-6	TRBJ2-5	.	CASSLGYQETQYF	TGTGCCAGCAGTCTAGGGTACCAAGAGACCCAGTACTTC
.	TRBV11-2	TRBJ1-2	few	CASSLDQWEHGYTF	TGTGCCAGCAGCTTAGATCAGTGGGAACATGGCTACACCTTC
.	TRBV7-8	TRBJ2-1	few	CASSTLGVGGEQFF	TGTGCCAGCAGCACCCTAGGGGTAGGAGGTGAGCAGTTCTTC
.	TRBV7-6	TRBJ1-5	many	CASSLAGDQPQHF	TGTGCCAGCAGCTTAGCGGGTGATCAGCCCCAGCATTTT
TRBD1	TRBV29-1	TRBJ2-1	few	CSAAGTDNEQFF	TGCAGCGCAGCCGGGACAGACAATGAGCAGTTCTTC
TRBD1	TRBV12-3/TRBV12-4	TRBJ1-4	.	CASRDRGWEKLFF	TGTGCCAGCAGGGACAGGGGGTGGGAAAAACTGTTTTTT
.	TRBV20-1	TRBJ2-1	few	CSADRGAGNEQFF	TGCAGTGCGGATCGGGGGGCCGGGAATGAGCAGTTCTTC
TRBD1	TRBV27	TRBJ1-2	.	CASSSRQGAVTYTGYTF	TGTGCCAGCAGTTCCCGACAGGGAGCCGTCACTTACACTGGCTACACCTTC
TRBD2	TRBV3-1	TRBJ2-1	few	CASSQGLAVNEQFF	TGTGCCAGCAGCCAAGGACTAGCGGTCAATGAGCAGTTCTTC
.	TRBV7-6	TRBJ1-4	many	CASSRAPVEKLFF	TGTGCCAGCAGCCGGGCCCCTGTGGAAAAACTGTTTTTT
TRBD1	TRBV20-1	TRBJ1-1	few	CSASRTGGTEAFF	TGCAGTGCTTCGCGGACAGGGGGGACTGAAGCTTTCTTT
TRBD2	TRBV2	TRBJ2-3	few	CASSTGTSGTDTQYF	TGTGCCAGCAGTACCGGGACTAGCGGCACAGATACGCAGTATTTT
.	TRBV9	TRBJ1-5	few	CASGDLYQPQHF	TGTGCCTCAGGGGACCTTTATCAGCCCCAGCATTTT
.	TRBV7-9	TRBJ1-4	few	CASSSSGQKNEKLFF	TGTGCCAGCAGCTCCAGTGGACAGAAAAATGAAAAACTGTTTTTT
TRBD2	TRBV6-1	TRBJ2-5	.	CASRTSGGLETQYF	TGTGCCAGCCGGACTAGCGGGGGTTTAGAGACCCAGTACTTC
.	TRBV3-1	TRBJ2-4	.	CASSLADRNIQYF	TGTGCCAGCAGCCTCGCAGACCGAAACATTCAGTACTTC
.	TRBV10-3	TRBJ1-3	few	CAVEGVGSGNTIYF	TGTGCCGTCGAGGGGGTAGGGTCTGGAAACACCATATATTTT
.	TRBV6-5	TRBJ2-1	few	CARVIGGEQFF	TGTGCCAGGGTTATCGGCGGTGAGCAGTTCTTC
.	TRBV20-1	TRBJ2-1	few	CSAHRGGLLNEQFF	TGCAGTGCCCACCGCGGGGGCCTCCTCAATGAGCAGTTCTTC
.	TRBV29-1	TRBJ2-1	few	CSVVVALFEARPDEEQFF	TGCAGCGTTGTCGTAGCGCTTTTTGAAGCGCGTCCCGATGAAGAGCAGTTCTTC
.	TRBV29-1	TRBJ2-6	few	CSVDGNTGANVLTF	TGCAGCGTTGACGGGAATACAGGGGCCAACGTCCTGACTTTC
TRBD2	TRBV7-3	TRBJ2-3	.	CASSTGGPLGDTQYF	TGTGCCAGCAGCACGGGGGGGCCTTTAGGAGATACGCAGTATTTT
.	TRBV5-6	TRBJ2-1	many	CASSHTRWSNNEQFF	TGTGCCAGCAGCCATACGAGGTGGAGTAACAATGAGCAGTTCTTC
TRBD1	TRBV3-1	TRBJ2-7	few	CASSAGTEVQYF	TGTGCCAGCAGCGCAGGGACAGAAGTCCAGTACTTC
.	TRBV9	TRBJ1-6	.	CASGNSPLHF	TGTGCCAGCGGCAATTCACCCCTCCACTTT
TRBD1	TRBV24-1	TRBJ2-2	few	CATSDSRTGGPGELFF	TGTGCCACCAGTGATTCCCGGACAGGGGGACCCGGGGAGCTGTTTTTT
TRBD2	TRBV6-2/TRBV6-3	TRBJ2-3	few	CASSRGGVADTQYF	TGTGCCAGCAGTCGGGGGGGCGTGGCAGATACGCAGTATTTT
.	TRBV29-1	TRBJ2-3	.	CSVVSFTDTQYF	TGCAGCGTTGTAAGTTTCACAGATACGCAGTATTTT
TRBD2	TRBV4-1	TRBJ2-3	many	CASGTSGFTDTQYF	TGCGCCAGCGGGACTAGCGGATTCACAGATACGCAGTATTTT
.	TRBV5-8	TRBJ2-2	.	CASSYGTLDTGELFF	TGTGCCAGCAGCTACGGGACACTTGACACCGGGGAGCTGTTTTTT
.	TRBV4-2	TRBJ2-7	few	CASSQARGYEQYF	TGTGCCAGCAGCCAAGCACGGGGCTACGAGCAGTACTTC
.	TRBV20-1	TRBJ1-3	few	CSARDARRPSGNTIYF	TGCAGTGCTAGAGATGCGCGGCGGCCCTCTGGAAACACCATATATTTT